Listed here is a single T cell receptor beta chain. The data belong to a study of blood T cell repertoires in COVID-19. Looking at the study overall: Samples of COVID-19 (acute and convalescent) were obtained from the United States, Italy and Spain. PBMCs, B-cell-depleted T cells, or T cells provided the cDNA or gDNA that made up the material.

V was clipped by 0 bases and J by 6 bases; unmatched bases: 7. CDR3 length equals 16 residues. CDR1 is SGHRS and CDR2 is YFSETQ in the germline V gene. In the original processing: Estimates of nucleated cell counts were drawn from the amplification of reference gene primers. Here immunoSEQ multiplex PCR was the method, and the copy in TCRdb shows in-frame clones only, minus some. V and J calls and clone size are given by that table; D and trimming were obtained from the DNA. The table lists a few hundred thousand clones, around four fifths of them singletons. The sample taken for sequencing was peripheral blood. The clonotype comes from a man aged 25-45 years who had recovered from COVID-19. V gene TRBV5-1 combines with J gene TRBJ1-5; 9 bases match TRBD1. The CDR3 protein is CASSLAGQGMGQPQHF. Here the CDR3 DNA reads TGCGCCAGCAGCTTGGCGGGACAGGGCATGGGTCAGCCCCAGCATTTT.